Sequencing of this T cell receptor (beta chain) was carried out in a study of cytomegalovirus exposure and HLA in healthy donors. The sample holds one count of this clone. The CDR3 consists of 14 residues. Germline V gene sequence: CDR1 ENHRY, CDR2 SYGVKD. V was shortened by 11 bases and J by 3 bases, with 14 bases between the two germline ends. The PCR was carried out with 60 Vbeta primers and 13 Jbeta primers. Measured with immunoSEQ multiplex PCR; TCRdb has only the in-frame clones, and not every one. The table records about 140,000 clones, roughly two thirds of them present only once. This TCR came from a human donor in good health. Sample: PBMCs. The chain carries TRBV10-3 and TRBJ2-6, with a tentative D call TRBD1 (6 bases). CDR3: CAHGGGRGANVLTF. CDR3 nucleotide sequence: TGTGCCCATGGTGGGGGCCGTGGGGCCAACGTCCTGACTTTC.